The T cell receptor (beta chain) under discussion was sequenced for a study of blood T cell repertoires in COVID-19. At the level of the study: Sources were T cells, B-cell-depleted T cells, or PBMCs; the material itself was cDNA or gDNA.

Participants were aged about 18 to 100 years from roughly 25 US areas. The study assigned cohorts using participant-reported clinical history. The germline V gene has CDR1 MNHNY and CDR2 SVGAGI (reference sequence). V dropped 7 bases and J dropped 0 bases, with 16 bases sitting between them. This CDR3 is built from 15 residues. The repertoire was sequenced with immunoSEQ multiplex PCR; TCRdb's copy has only in-frame clones and lacks some. The sample carries hundreds of thousands of clones, roughly 90% recorded once. This sequence joins TRBV6-6 and TRBJ2-7; the D gene is possibly TRBD2 (5 bases). The receptor was derived from a man aged 55 to 70 who had recovered from COVID-19. Sequencing input: PBMCs or T cells enriched from blood (not recorded which). Here the CDR3 reads CASIRYGAVSYEQYF. CDR3 nucleotides: TGTGCCAGCATTCGTTATGGAGCGGTCTCCTACGAGCAGTACTTC.